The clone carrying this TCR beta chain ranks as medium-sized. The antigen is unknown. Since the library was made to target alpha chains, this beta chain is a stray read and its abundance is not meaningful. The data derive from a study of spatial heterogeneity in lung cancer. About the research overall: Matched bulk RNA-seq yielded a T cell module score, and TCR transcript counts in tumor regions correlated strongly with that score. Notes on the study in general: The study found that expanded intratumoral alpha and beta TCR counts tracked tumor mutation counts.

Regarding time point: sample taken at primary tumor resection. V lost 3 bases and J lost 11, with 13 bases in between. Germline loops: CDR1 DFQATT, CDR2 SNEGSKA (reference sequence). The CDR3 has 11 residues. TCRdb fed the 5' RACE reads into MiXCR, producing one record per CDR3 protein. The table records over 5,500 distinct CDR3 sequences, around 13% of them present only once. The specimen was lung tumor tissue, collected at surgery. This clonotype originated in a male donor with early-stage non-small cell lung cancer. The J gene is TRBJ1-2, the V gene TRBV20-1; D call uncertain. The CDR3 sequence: CSASPSRGYTF. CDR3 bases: TGCAGTGCTAGCCCCTCCCGAGGGTACACCTTC.